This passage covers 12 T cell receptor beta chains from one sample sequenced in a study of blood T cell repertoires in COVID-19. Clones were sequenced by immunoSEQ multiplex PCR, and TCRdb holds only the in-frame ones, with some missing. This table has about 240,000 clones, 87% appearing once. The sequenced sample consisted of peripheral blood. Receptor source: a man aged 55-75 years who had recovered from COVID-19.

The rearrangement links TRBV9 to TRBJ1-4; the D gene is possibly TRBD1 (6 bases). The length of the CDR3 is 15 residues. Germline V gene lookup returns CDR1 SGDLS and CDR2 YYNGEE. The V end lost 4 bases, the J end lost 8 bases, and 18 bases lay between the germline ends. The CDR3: CASSFSQGAAEKLFF. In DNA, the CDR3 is TGTGCCAGCAGCTTCTCACAGGGAGCGGCCGAAAAACTGTTTTTT.

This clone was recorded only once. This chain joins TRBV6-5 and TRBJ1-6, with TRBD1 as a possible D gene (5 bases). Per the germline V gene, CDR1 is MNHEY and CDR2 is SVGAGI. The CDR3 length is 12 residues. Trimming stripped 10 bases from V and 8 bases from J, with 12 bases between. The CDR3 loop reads CATSTGDSPLHF. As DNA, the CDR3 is TGTGCCACATCAACGGGGGATTCACCCCTCCACTTT.

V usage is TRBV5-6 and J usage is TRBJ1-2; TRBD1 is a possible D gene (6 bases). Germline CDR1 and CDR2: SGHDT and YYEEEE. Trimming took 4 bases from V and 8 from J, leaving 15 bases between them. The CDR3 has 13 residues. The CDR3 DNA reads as TGTGCCAGCAGCACACAGGGAGTAGAGGGCTACACCTTC. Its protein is CASSTQGVEGYTF.

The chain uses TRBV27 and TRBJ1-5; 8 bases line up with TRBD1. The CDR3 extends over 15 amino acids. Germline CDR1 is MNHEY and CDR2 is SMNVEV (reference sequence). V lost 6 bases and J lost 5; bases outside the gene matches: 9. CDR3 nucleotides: TGTGCCAGCAGCCCTACTGACAGGGGCCATCAGCCCCAGCATTTT. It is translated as CASSPTDRGHQPQHF.

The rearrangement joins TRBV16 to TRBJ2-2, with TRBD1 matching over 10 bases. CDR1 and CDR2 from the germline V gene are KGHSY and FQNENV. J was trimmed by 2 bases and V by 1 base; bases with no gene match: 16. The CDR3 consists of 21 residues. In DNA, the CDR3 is TGTGCCAGCAGCCAATTCAGGACAGGGGGAGTCCCAAGAGATAACACCGGGGAGCTGTTTTTT. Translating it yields CASSQFRTGGVPRDNTGELFF.

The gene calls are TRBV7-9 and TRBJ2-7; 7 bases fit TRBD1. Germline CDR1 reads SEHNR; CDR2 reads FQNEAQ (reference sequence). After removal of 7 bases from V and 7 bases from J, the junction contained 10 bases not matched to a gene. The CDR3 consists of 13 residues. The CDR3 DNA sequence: TGTGCCAGCACCAGTAAGGGGGCCTTAGAGCAGTACTTC. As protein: CASTSKGALEQYF. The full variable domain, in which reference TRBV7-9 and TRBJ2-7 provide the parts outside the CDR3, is DTGVSQNPRHKITKRGQNVTFRCDPISEHNRLYWYRQTLGQGPEFLTYFQNEAQLEKSRLLSDRFSAERPKGSFSTLEIQRTEQGDSAMYLCASTSKGALEQYFGPGTRLTVT.

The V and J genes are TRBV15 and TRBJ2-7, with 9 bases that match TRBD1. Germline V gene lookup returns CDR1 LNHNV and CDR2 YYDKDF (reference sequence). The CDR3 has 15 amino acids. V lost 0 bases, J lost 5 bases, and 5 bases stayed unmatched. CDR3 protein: CATSRDRGTGNEQYF. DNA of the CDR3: TGTGCCACCAGCAGAGATAGGGGGACAGGGAACGAGCAGTACTTC. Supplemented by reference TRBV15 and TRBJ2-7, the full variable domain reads DAMVIQNPRYQVTQFGKPVTLSCSQTLNHNVMYWYQQKSSQAPKLLFHYYDKDFNNEADTPDNFQSRRPNTSFCFLDIRSPGLGDTAMYLCATSRDRGTGNEQYFGPGTRLTVT.

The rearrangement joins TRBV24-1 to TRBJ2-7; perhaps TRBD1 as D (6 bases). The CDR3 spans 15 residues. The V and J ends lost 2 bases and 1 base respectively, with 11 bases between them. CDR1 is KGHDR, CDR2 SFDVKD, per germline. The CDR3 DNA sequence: TGTGCCACCAGTGATTCGGACAGTGTGTCCTACGAGCAGTACTTC. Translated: CATSDSDSVSYEQYF.

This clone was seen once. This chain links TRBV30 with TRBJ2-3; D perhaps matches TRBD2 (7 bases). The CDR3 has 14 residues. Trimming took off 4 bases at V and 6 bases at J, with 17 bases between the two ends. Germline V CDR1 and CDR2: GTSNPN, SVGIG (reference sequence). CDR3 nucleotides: TGTGCCTGGAAAGATCGCGGGGGCCCCGATACGCAGTATTTT. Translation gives CAWKDRGGPDTQYF.

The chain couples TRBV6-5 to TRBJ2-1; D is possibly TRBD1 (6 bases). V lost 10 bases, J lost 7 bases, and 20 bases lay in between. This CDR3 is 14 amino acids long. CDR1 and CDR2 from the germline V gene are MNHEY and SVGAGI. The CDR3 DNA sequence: TGTGCCACCTTTAGGCAGGGGTTCTCGAATGAGCAGTTCTTC. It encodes CATFRQGFSNEQFF.

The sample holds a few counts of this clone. This chain's CDR3 is CASSLLGQDLGNTIYF. The CDR3 DNA reads as TGCGCCAGCAGCTTGCTGGGACAGGACTTGGGAAACACCATATATTTT. The V gene is TRBV5-1, the J gene TRBJ1-3, with 8 bases aligning to TRBD1. The ends lost 1 base at V and 4 bases at J; junction bases unmatched: 7. CDR3 length: 16 amino acids. Germline CDR1 and CDR2: SGHRS and YFSETQ.

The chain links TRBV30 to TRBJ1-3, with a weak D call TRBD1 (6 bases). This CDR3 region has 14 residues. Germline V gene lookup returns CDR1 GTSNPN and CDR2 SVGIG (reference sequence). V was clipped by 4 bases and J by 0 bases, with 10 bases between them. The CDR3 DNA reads TGTGCCTGGATAGGGGACACCTCTGGAAACACCATATATTTT. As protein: CAWIGDTSGNTIYF.